This T cell receptor beta chain was captured in a study of cytomegalovirus exposure and HLA in healthy donors. Study-wide findings and caveats: There were 164 TCR beta chains listed as cytomegalovirus-associated. Most TCR sequences were uncommon, yet certain public TCRs appeared in many donors. Later, an analysis found that TCR clusters from the first cohort tended to co-occur in the 120 or so validation repertoires.

Concerning this clone: No antigen is known for it.

The method was immunoSEQ multiplex PCR; TCRdb's version includes in-frame clones alone and lacks a portion of them. The data show roughly 79,000 clones, 85% to 95% seen once. V shed 4 bases, J shed 7 bases, and the junction held 11 bases outside the gene matches. CDR1 and CDR2 from the germline V gene are SQVTM and ANQGSEA. The CDR3 has 15 residues. Sequencing input: PBMCs. The receptor's source is a man between 18 and 35 years old in good health and CMV-seronegative. The genes are TRBV29-1 and TRBJ1-4, with 8 bases that match TRBD1. In nucleotides, the CDR3 is TGCAGCGTTGGGCAGGGGGCTTCTAGTGGTGAAAAACTGTTTTTT. It specifies CSVGQGASSGEKLFF.